This T cell receptor (beta chain) came from a study of identical twins. TCRdb used MiXCR to reprocess the 5' RACE reads, holding one entry per CDR3 protein. The top ten hold under 2% of the sample, which has some 900,000 distinct CDR3 sequences, roughly an eighth seen once. This same sample was also taken into another study, of yellow fever vaccine responses in identical twins.

This TCR was sampled from a woman aged 18 to 35 in good health. Sequencing was performed on PBMCs.

In DNA, the CDR3 is TGTGCCAGCAGCCCCGGACAGACCGCGAACACCGGGGAGCTGTTTTTT. Protein: CASSPGQTANTGELFF. This chain connects TRBV7-9 to TRBJ2-2; tentative D call: TRBD1 (6 bases). CDR3 length equals 16 residues. Trimming took 5 bases from V and 0 from J, leaving 13 bases between them. Germline V lookup: CDR1 SEHNR, CDR2 FQNEAQ (reference sequence).